This TCR beta chain was captured in a study of blood T cell repertoires in COVID-19 (TCRdb year 2020). For context, the study as a whole: Collaborator samples came from the United States, Italy and Spain and covered acute and convalescent phases of COVID-19. A freely available public database, intended as a resource for researchers studying the immune response to SARS-CoV-2, is where the repertoires were released. The prospective study material was composed of cDNA or gDNA derived from T cells, B-cell-depleted T cells, or PBMCs. The dataset comprised deeply sampled blood TCRbeta repertoires from subjects exposed to, actively infected with, or recovered from COVID-19. Nearly every sample came with metadata listing a de-identified subject ID, COVID-19 status, age in years and sex. HLA class I and class II types, where available, came from metadata supplied by the sample provider rather than from assay-based typing. Samples were obtained from the ongoing ImmuneRACE study (first 160 participants) and from some 1,200 subjects provided by 6 global collaborators. What the research found in general, with its limitations: The quantity of clinical and demographic metadata differed by source and by participant and was supplied without curation.

Comments on this clone: No cognate antigen has been identified for it. Nothing much larger sits one base from this clone, and base qualities are not available.

From cysteine to phenylalanine, the CDR3 is 15 amino acids long. Just the 45-base CDR3 DNA is kept, in frame starting at base 1. Relative to germline, V is missing 2 bases and J is missing 6 bases, with 6 bases of the junction outside any gene match. CDR1 SGHDT and CDR2 YYEEEE are derived from the germline V gene. Collaborating institutions collected whole blood in K2EDTA tubes following their own protocols. Collaborator samples were shipped for TCRbeta analysis as frozen whole blood, isolated PBMCs, or DNA extracted from either sample type. TCRbeta CDR3 regions were amplified from genomic DNA using the immunoSEQ Assay, a bias-controlled multiplex PCR. The original pipeline was this. Within the assay, amplification of reference gene primers was used to estimate how many nucleated cells each sample contained. To quantify the absolute abundance of each unique TCRbeta CDR3 rearrangement, sequence reads were collapsed and filtered. Productive Simpson clonality was computed per sample as the square root of Simpson's diversity index over productive rearrangements. Entries here come from immuneACCESS through TCRdb and include only in-frame sequences with V and J called. Some clones fail to appear in such tables; in the studies checked, an unresolved V gene covers under half of the shortfall, and the cause of the remainder is unknown. That table furnishes V, J and clone size, whereas the DNA furnished D and trimming. The sample table contains 200,000 to 300,000 clones; only one count was recorded for 65% to 90% of them. Of the sample, over 1.5% is held by the ten largest clones.

This TCR came from a man under 40 with active or convalescent COVID-19. Sequenced material: peripheral blood. Rearrangement joined TRBV5-6 to TRBJ1-4; TRBD1 lines up with 8 middle nucleotides. CDR3 protein: CASSLGGQDDEKLFF. The bases are TGTGCCAGCAGCTTAGGGGGACAGGATGATGAAAAACTGTTTTTT.